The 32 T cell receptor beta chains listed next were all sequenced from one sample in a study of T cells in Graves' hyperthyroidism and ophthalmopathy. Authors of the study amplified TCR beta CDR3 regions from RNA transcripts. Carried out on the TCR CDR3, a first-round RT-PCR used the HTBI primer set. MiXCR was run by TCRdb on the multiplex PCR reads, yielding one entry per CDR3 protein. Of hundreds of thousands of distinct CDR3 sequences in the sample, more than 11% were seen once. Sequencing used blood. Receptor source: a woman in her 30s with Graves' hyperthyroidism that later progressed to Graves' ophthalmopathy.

The CDR3 region has the DNA TGTGCCAGCAGTTTAGTCGGGGGACTAGCGGGTCGCTCCTACGAGCAGTACTTC. Translated, it gives CASSLVGGLAGRSYEQYF. The chain uses TRBV12-3 or TRBV12-4 and TRBJ2-7; 12 positions match TRBD2. The CDR3 is made up of 18 amino acids. V shed 1 base and J 0 bases; nucleotides not matched to a gene: 7.

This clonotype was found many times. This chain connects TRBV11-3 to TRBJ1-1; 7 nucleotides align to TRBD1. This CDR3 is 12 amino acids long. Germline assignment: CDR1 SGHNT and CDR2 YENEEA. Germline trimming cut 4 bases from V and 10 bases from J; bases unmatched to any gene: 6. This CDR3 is CASSSGQHSAFF. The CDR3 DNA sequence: TGTGCCAGCAGCTCGGGACAGCATTCAGCTTTCTTT.

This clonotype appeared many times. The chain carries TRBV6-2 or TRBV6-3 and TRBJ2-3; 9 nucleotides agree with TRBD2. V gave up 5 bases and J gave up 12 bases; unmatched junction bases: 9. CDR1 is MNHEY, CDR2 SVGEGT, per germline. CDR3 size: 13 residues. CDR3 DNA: TGTGCCAGCAGTCGGGGTAGCGGGAGACCCCAGTATTTT. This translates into CASSRGSGRPQYF.

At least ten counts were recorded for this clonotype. In DNA, the CDR3 is TGTGCCAGCAGGGGACAGGGAGGTAGCGGGGAGCTGTTTTTT. This sequence encodes CASRGQGGSGELFF. This chain joins TRBV12-3 or TRBV12-4 and TRBJ2-2; 9 nucleotides agree with TRBD1. This CDR3 spans 14 amino acids. Trimming at V came to 6 bases and at J to 7 bases, leaving 6 bases not matched to a gene.

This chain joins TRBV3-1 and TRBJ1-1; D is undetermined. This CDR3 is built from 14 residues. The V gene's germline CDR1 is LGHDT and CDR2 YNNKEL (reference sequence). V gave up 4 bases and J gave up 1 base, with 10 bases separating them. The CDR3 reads CASSPSGSNTEAFF. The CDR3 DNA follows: TGTGCCAGCAGCCCTTCTGGATCGAACACTGAAGCTTTCTTT.

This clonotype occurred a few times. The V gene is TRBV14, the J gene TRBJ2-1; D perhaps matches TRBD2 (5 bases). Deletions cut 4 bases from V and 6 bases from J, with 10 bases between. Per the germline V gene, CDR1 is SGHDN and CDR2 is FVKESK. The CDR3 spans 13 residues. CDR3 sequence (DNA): TGTGCCAGCAGCCTCGTAGCGCTCAATGAGCAGTTCTTC. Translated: CASSLVALNEQFF.

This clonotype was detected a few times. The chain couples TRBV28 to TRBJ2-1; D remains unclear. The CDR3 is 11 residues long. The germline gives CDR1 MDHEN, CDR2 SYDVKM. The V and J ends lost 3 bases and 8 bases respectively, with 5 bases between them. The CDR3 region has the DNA TGTGCCAGCAGTTTTCTCGATGAGCAGTTCTTC. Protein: CASSFLDEQFF.

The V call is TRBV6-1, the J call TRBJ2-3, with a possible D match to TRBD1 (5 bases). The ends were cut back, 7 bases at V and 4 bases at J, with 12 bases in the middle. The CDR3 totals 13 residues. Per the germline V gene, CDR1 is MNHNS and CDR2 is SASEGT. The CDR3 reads CASTSRVADTQYF. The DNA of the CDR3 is TGTGCCAGCACCAGCAGGGTAGCAGATACGCAGTATTTT.

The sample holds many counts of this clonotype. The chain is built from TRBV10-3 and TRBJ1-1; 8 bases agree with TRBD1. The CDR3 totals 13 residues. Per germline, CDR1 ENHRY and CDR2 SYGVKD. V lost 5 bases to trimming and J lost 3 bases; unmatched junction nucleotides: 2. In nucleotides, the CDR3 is TGTGCCATCAGTCCGACAGGGGACACTGAAGCTTTCTTT. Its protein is CAISPTGDTEAFF.

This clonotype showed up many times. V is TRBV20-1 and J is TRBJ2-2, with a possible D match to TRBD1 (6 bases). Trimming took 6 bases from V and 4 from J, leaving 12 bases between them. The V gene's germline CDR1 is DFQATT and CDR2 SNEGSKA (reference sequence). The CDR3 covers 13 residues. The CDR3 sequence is CSAPRQATGELFF. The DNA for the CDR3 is TGCAGTGCCCCCCGACAGGCCACCGGGGAGCTGTTTTTT.

The CDR3 nucleotides read TGTGCCAGCAGCTTAGGGCCCTCATCCTACTCCTACGAGCAGTACTTC. This sequence encodes CASSLGPSSYSYEQYF. The chain links TRBV7-8 to TRBJ2-7; D call uncertain. V lost 1 base and J 0 bases, leaving 13 bases between the germline ends. Looked up from germline, CDR1 is SGHVS and CDR2 is FQNEAQ. The CDR3 contains 16 residues. Drawing the rest from reference TRBV7-8 and TRBJ2-7, the complete variable domain is GAGVSQSPRYKVAKRGQDVALRCDPISGHVSLFWYQQALGQGPEFLTYFQNEAQLDKSGLPSDRFFAERPEGSVSTLKIQRTQQEDSAVYLCASSLGPSSYSYEQYFGPGTRLTVT.

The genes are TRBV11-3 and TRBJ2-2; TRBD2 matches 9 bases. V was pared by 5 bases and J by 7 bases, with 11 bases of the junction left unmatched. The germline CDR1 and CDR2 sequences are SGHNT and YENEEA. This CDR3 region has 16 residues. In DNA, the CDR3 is TGTGCCAGCAGCCCAAGAGCTAGCGGGATGGACGGGGAGCTGTTTTTT. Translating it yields CASSPRASGMDGELFF. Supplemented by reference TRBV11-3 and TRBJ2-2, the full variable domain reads EAGVVQSPRYKIIEKKQPVAFWCNPISGHNTLYWYLQNLGQGPELLIRYENEEAVDDSQLPKDRFSAERLKGVDSTLKIQPAELGDSAVYLCASSPRASGMDGELFFGEGSRLTVL.

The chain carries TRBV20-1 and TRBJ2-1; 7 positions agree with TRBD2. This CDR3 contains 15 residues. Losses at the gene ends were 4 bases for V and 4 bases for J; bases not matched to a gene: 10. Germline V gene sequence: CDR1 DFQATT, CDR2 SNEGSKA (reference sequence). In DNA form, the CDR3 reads TGCAGTGCTACCCCACCGGCTAGCGGATACAATGAGCAGTTCTTC. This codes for CSATPPASGYNEQFF.

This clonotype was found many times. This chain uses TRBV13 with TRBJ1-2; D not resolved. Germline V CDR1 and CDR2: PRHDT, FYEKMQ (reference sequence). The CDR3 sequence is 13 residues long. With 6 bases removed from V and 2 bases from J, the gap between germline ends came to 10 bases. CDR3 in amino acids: CASRLNENYGYTF. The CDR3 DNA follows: TGTGCCAGCAGATTGAACGAGAACTATGGCTACACCTTC.

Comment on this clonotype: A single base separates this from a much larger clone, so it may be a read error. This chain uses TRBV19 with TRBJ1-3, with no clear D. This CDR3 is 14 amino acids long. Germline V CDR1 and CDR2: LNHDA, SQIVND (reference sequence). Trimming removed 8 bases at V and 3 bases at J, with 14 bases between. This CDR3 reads CASGKDGGGNTIYF. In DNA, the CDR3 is TGTGCCAGTGGCAAGGACGGCGGTGGAAACACCATATATTTT.

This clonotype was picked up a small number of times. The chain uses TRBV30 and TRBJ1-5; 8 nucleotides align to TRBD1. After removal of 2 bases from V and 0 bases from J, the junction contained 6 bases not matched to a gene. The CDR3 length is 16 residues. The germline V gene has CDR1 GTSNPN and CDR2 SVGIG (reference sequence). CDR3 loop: CAWSLRGQASNQPQHF. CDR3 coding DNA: TGTGCCTGGAGTCTCAGGGGGCAGGCTAGCAATCAGCCCCAGCATTTT.

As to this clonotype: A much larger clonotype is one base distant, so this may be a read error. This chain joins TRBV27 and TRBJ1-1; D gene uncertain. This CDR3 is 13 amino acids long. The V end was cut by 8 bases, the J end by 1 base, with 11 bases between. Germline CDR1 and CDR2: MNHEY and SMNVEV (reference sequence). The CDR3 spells CASGPAQNTEAFF. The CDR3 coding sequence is TGTGCCAGCGGTCCCGCGCAGAACACTGAAGCTTTCTTT.

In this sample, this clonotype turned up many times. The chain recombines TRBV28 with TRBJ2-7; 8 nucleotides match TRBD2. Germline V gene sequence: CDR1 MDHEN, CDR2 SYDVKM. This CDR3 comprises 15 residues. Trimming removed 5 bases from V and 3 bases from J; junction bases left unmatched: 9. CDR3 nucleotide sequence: TGTGCCAGCAGTCTTCCCCCCGGGACTAGCTACGAGCAGTACTTC. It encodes CASSLPPGTSYEQYF.

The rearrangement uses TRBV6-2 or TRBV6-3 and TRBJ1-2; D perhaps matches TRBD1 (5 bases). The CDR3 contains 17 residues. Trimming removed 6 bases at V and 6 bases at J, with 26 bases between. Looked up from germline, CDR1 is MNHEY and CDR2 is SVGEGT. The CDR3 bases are TGTGCCAGCAGCCGATGGTCGGGGCTGAGTCGACAAAATGGCTACACCTTC. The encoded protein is CASSRWSGLSRQNGYTF.

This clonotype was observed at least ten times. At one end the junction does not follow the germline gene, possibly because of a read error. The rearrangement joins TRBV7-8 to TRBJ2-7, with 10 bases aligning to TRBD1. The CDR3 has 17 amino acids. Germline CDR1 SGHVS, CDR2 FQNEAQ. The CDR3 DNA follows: TGTGCCAGCAGCTCCCCCCGGGACAGGGGCCTATTGAACGAGCTGTACTTC. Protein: CASSSPRDRGLLNELYF.

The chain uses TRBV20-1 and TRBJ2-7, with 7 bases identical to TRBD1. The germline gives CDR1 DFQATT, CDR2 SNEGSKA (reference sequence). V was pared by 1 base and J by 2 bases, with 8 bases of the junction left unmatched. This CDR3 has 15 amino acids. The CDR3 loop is CSARAPGTAPYEQYF. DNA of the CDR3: TGCAGTGCTAGAGCTCCCGGGACAGCCCCCTACGAGCAGTACTTC.

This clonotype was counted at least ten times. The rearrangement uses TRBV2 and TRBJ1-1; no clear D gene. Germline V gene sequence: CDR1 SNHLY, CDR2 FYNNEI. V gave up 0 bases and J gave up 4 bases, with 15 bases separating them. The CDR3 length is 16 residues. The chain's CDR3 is CASSEAEALPPTEAFF. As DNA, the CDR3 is TGTGCCAGCAGTGAAGCTGAGGCTCTTCCACCCACTGAAGCTTTCTTT.

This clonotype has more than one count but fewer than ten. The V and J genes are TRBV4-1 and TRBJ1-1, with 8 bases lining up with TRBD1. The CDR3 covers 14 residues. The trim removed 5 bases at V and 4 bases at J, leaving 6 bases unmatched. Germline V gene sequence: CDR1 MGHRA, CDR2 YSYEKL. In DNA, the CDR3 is TGCGCCAGCAGCTATACGGACAGGGCCACTGAAGCTTTCTTT. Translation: CASSYTDRATEAFF.

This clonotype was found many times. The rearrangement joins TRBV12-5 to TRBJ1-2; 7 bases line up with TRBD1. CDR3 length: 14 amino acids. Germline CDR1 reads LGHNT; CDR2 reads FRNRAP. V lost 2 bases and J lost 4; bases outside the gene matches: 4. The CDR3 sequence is CASGLTGVGYGYTF. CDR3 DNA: TGTGCTAGTGGTTTGACAGGGGTGGGCTATGGCTACACCTTC.

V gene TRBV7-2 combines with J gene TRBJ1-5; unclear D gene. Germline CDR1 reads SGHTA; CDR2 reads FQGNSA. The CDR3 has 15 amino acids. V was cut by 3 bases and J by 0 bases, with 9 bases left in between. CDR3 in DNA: TGTGCCAGCAGCTTGCTTGCGTATAGCAATCAGCCCCAGCATTTT. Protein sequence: CASSLLAYSNQPQHF.

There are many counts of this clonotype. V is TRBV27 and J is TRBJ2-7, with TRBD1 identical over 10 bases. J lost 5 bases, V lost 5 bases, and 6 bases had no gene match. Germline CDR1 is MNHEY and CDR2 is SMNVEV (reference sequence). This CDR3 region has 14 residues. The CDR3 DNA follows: TGTGCCAGCAGTAGACAGGGGGCTCTTAACGAGCAGTACTTC. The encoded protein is CASSRQGALNEQYF.

The CDR3 nucleotides are TGTGCCTGGAGTGTACAGAGCACCGGGGAGCTGTTTTTT. Its protein product is CAWSVQSTGELFF. The chain employs TRBV30 and TRBJ2-2; D call uncertain. CDR1 and CDR2 from the germline V gene are GTSNPN and SVGIG (reference sequence). Trimming stripped 0 bases from V and 4 bases from J, with 6 bases between. This CDR3 is 13 amino acids long.

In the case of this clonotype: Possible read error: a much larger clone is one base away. CDR3 protein: CASSGRDGLGSPLHF. The CDR3 DNA follows: TGTGCCAGCAGCGGACGGGACGGCCTGGGGTCACCCCTCCACTTT. V usage is TRBV7-2 and J usage is TRBJ1-6, with D possibly TRBD1 on 5 matching bases. Trimming took off 5 bases at V and 10 bases at J, with 18 bases between the two ends. CDR1 SGHTA and CDR2 FQGNSA come from the germline V gene. The CDR3 length is 15 residues.

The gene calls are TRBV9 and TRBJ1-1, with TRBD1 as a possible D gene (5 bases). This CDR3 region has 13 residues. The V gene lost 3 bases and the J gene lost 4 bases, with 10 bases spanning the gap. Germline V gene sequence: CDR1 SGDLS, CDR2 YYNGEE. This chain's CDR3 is CASSGPGGTEAFF. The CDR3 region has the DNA TGTGCCAGCAGCGGCCCGGGGGGCACTGAAGCTTTCTTT.

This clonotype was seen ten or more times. The CDR3 DNA reads as TGTGCCAGCAGCACGGGTGGAAATTCACCCCTCCACTTT. It yields the protein CASSTGGNSPLHF. This rearrangement joins TRBV11-2 to TRBJ1-6; D call uncertain. The V end lost 5 bases, the J end lost 7 bases, and 9 bases lay between the germline ends. The CDR3 has 13 residues. Germline lookup yields CDR1 SGHAT and CDR2 FQNNGV.

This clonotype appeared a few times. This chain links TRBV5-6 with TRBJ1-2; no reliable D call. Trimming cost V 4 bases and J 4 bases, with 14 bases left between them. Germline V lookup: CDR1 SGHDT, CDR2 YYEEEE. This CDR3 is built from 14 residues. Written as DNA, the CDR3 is TGTGCCAGCAGCAGTTCGGCGCGGAGCTATGGCTACACCTTC. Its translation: CASSSSARSYGYTF.

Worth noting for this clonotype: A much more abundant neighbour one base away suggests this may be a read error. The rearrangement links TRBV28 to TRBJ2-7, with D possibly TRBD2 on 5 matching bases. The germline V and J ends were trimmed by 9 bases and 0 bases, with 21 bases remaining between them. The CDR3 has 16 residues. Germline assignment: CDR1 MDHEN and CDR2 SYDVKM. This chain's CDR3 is CASRVGAVGHSYEQYF. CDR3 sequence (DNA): TGTGCCAGTCGGGTCGGAGCGGTAGGCCACTCCTACGAGCAGTACTTC.